The rows below give T cell receptor beta chains drawn from one sample of a study of pediatric ulcerative colitis. Some clones are missing from TCRdb's copy, which holds only in-frame ones; the method was immunoSEQ multiplex PCR. The table lists tens of thousands of clones, about 90% of them singletons. The sample was blood. Every receptor here comes from a boy under 18 with severe ulcerative colitis. The CDR3 runs from the conserved cysteine through the conserved F or W. D genes are given only for firm matches. Rows give clone size only sometimes, using once, few, many, or a class for an expanded clone.

cdr3_nt	cdr3_aa	clone_size	j_call	d_call	v_call
TGTGCCAGCAGTGAAGGGACAGGGGGCTATGGCTACACCTTC	CASSEGTGGYGYTF	few	TRBJ1-2	TRBD1	TRBV6-1
TGTGCCAGCAGCCCTCCGACGGCCCTTCACTACAATGAGCAGTTCTTC	CASSPPTALHYNEQFF	-	TRBJ2-1	-	TRBV7-8
TGTGCCAGCAGCGTGGCGGGAGGCGAGACCCAGTACTTC	CASSVAGGETQYF	-	TRBJ2-5	TRBD2	TRBV9
TGTGCCAGCAGGGGGACAGAGTCCATGAACACTGAAGCTTTCTTT	CASRGTESMNTEAFF	few	TRBJ1-1	TRBD1	TRBV7-9
TGTGCCAGCAGCCTTACAGGGGGCCCCTACGAGCAGTACTTC	CASSLTGGPYEQYF	-	TRBJ2-7	TRBD1	TRBV6-5
TGTGCCAGCAGTTTGGGACTTAGTAATGAGCAGTTCTTC	CASSLGLSNEQFF	-	TRBJ2-1	-	TRBV27
TGTGCCAGCAGATCCTATGCTTTCTTT	CASRSYAFF	-	TRBJ1-1	-	TRBV7-6
TGTGCCAGCACCCTTACAAGGGTTGAGCAGTTCTTC	CASTLTRVEQFF	once	TRBJ2-1	-	TRBV6-6
TGTGCCAGCAGCCTGGACAGGGAAGGTACAGATACGCAGTATTTT	CASSLDREGTDTQYF	-	TRBJ2-3	TRBD1	TRBV7-6
TGCGCCAGCAGCCAAACGGGACTAGCGGGATGGGGGGGCTCCTACAATGAGCAGTTCTTC	CASSQTGLAGWGGSYNEQFF	-	TRBJ2-1	TRBD2	TRBV4-3
TGCAGCGTTGAAGGTGGGCAGGGCGGCGGGAGGTTTACAGATACGCAGTATTTT	CSVEGGQGGGRFTDTQYF	-	TRBJ2-3	TRBD2	TRBV29-1
TGTGCCACCCTGGGAACCGACGGGGCGTATACGCAGTATTTT	CATLGTDGAYTQYF	-	TRBJ2-3	-	TRBV19
TGTGCCAGCAGCTTAGGAGGTGTACCCGGGGACTACAATGAGCAGTTCTTC	CASSLGGVPGDYNEQFF	-	TRBJ2-1	-	TRBV11-3
TGTGCCAGCAGCTTGGCCGGCGGCAGCTCCTACAATGAGCAGTTCTTC	CASSLAGGSSYNEQFF	-	TRBJ2-1	-	TRBV5-4
TGTGCCAGCAGGGGCGGAGCGGCCAGCTCCTACGAGCAGTACTTC	CASRGGAASSYEQYF	-	TRBJ2-7	-	TRBV11-3
TGTGCCAGCAGCTTAGTGGACGGATACAATGAGCAGTTCTTC	CASSLVDGYNEQFF	-	TRBJ2-1	-	TRBV11-1
TGTGCCATCAGTGGGCTCGGGCCTTTGGGCTACGAGCAGTACTTC	CAISGLGPLGYEQYF	-	TRBJ2-7	-	TRBV10-3
TGTGCCAGTAGTTTATGGGATCTCCAGCCCCAGCATTTT	CASSLWDLQPQHF	-	TRBJ1-5	-	TRBV19
TGTGCCAGCATAAGGACTAGCGGTAACTACGAGCAGTACTTC	CASIRTSGNYEQYF	-	TRBJ2-7	TRBD2	TRBV6-1
TGTGCCATCAGTGAGTCTCAACTAGCGGGAGGCTACGAGCAGTACTTC	CAISESQLAGGYEQYF	-	TRBJ2-7	TRBD2	TRBV10-3
TGTGCCAGCAGGAGTTACGTTGCGGGAGACGGCTACACCTTC	CASRSYVAGDGYTF	-	TRBJ1-2	-	TRBV21-1
TGTGCCAGCAGCTTAGGTGGAGACATCTATGGCTACACCTTC	CASSLGGDIYGYTF	-	TRBJ1-2	-	TRBV11-1
TGCAGCGTGAATGAGCAGTTCTTC	CSVNEQFF	-	TRBJ2-1	-	TRBV29-1
TGTGCCAGCAGCTTAGCGCAGGGGGCTAACTATGGCTACACCTTC	CASSLAQGANYGYTF	-	TRBJ1-2	TRBD1	TRBV7-9
TGTGCCAGCAAGATCGGGGTCCTCTATGGCTACACCTTC	CASKIGVLYGYTF	-	TRBJ1-2	-	TRBV2
TGCGCCAGCAGCCCCGACAGGGGAAGAGATACGCAGTATTTT	CASSPDRGRDTQYF	-	TRBJ2-3	TRBD1	TRBV4-1
TGCGCCAGCAGCCAGACGGGGCGACAGGAAGCTTTCTTT	CASSQTGRQEAFF	-	TRBJ1-1	-	TRBV4-1
TGCGCCAGCAGCTTGTCCAGGGGAAACGAGCAGTACTTC	CASSLSRGNEQYF	-	TRBJ2-7	-	TRBV5-1
TGTGCCTGGAGTGTACTAGCGGGAGGTACCGGGGAGCTGTTTTTT	CAWSVLAGGTGELFF	-	TRBJ2-2	TRBD2	TRBV30